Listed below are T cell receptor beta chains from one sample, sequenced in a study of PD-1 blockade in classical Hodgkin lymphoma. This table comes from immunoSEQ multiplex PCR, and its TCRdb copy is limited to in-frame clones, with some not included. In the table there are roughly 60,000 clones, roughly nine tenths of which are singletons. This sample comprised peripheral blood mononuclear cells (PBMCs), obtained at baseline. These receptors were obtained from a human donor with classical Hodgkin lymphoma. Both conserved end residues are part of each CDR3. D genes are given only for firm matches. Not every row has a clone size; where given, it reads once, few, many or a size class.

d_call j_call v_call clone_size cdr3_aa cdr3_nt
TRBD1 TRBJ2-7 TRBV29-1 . CSVASGQGISVGYEQYF TGCAGCGTTGCATCGGGACAGGGGATCTCGGTGGGCTACGAGCAGTACTTC
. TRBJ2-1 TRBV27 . CATGLDRNEQFF TGTGCCACCGGATTGGACCGCAATGAGCAGTTCTTC
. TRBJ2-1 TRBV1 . CTSSQDLGGGRYNEQFF TGCACCAGCAGCCAAGATCTGGGCGGGGGGCGCTACAATGAGCAGTTCTTC
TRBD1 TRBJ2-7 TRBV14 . CASSQGQGSPYEQYF TGTGCCAGCAGTCAGGGACAGGGGAGTCCCTACGAGCAGTACTTC
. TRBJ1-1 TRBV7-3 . CASSLSGQPTANTEAFF TGTGCCAGCAGCTTATCGGGCCAGCCTACCGCTAACACTGAAGCTTTCTTT
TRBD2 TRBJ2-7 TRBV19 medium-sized CASRGDSPEQYF TGTGCCAGTCGGGGGGATTCACCCGAGCAGTACTTC
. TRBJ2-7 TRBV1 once CTSSQEARLEWYEQYF TGCACCAGCAGCCAAGAGGCCCGGTTGGAATGGTACGAGCAGTACTTC
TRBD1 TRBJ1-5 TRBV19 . CASSKDRERNQPQHF TGTGCCAGTAGTAAGGACAGGGAACGCAATCAGCCCCAGCATTTT
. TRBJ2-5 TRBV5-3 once CARSYPGQPQETQYF TGTGCCAGAAGCTACCCAGGACAGCCCCAAGAGACCCAGTACTTC
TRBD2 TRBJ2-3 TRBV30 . CAWSPGLADTDTQYF TGTGCCTGGAGTCCAGGACTAGCGGACACAGATACGCAGTATTTT
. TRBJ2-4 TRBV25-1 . CASSDLGGGGKNIQYF TGTGCCAGCAGTGACTTAGGGGGTGGGGGCAAAAACATTCAGTACTTC
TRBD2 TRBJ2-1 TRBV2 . CASSDESGSYNEQFF TGTGCCAGCAGTGACGAGAGCGGGAGTTACAATGAGCAGTTCTTC
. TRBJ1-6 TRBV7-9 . CASSPGISNSPLHF TGTGCCAGCAGTCCCGGGATCTCTAATTCACCCCTCCACTTT
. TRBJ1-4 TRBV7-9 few CASSPTKAKLFF TGTGCCAGCAGCCCGACAAAGGCAAAACTGTTTTTT
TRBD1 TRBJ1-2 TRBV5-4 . CASSLQGEGNYGYTF TGTGCCAGCAGCCTTCAGGGGGAGGGTAACTATGGCTACACCTTC
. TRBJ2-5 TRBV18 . CASSPGTQETQYF TGTGCCAGCTCACCCGGGACCCAAGAGACCCAGTACTTC
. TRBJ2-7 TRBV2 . CASSATSYEQYF TGTGCCAGCAGTGCGACATCCTACGAGCAGTACTTC
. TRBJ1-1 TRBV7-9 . CASSPPIMEAFF TGTGCCAGCAGCCCCCCGATTATGGAGGCTTTCTTT
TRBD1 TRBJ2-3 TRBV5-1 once CASSEGTGAVTDTQYF TGCGCCAGCAGCGAGGGGACAGGGGCGGTGACAGATACGCAGTATTTT
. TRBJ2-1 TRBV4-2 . CASSQEGPGQYNEQFF TGTGCCAGCAGCCAAGAAGGGCCAGGCCAGTACAATGAGCAGTTCTTC
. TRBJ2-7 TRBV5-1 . CASSHTSRGTYEQYF TGCGCCAGCAGCCATACTTCCCGGGGAACCTACGAGCAGTACTTC
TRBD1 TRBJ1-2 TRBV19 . CASKGGQGYGYTF TGTGCCAGTAAGGGGGGACAGGGATATGGCTACACCTTC
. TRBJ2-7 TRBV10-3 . CAISESKGQRLDEQYF TGTGCCATCAGTGAGTCTAAAGGACAGAGGTTGGACGAGCAGTACTTC
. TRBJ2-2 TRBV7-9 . CASSLDSGELFF TGTGCCAGCAGCTTAGATTCCGGGGAGCTGTTTTTT
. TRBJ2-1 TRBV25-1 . CASSAIFAEAYNEQFF TGTGCCAGCAGCGCCATTTTCGCGGAGGCCTACAATGAGCAGTTCTTC
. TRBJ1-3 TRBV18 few CASSPGAAPGNTIYF TGTGCCAGCTCACCAGGCGCAGCCCCTGGAAACACCATATATTTT
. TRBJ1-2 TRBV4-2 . CASSQGVGDYGYTF TGTGCCAGCAGCCAAGGGGTAGGGGACTATGGCTACACCTTC
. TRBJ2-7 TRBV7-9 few CASSLGGASSYEQYF TGTGCCAGCAGCTTGGGAGGAGCAAGCTCCTACGAGCAGTACTTC
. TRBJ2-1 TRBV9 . CASSVAGEEYEQFF TGTGCCAGCAGCGTAGCGGGAGAAGAATATGAGCAGTTCTTC
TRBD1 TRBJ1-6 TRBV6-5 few CASGTGRSPLHF TGTGCCAGCGGGACAGGGAGGTCACCCCTCCACTTT
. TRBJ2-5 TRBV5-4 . CASSLAPRETQYF TGTGCCAGCAGCTTAGCCCCGCGAGAGACCCAGTACTTC
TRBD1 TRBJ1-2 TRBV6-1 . CASSENRGYYGYTF TGTGCCAGCAGTGAGAACAGGGGGTACTATGGCTACACCTTC
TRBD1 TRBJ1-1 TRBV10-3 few CAISEANRGTEAFF TGTGCCATCAGTGAGGCAAACAGGGGTACTGAAGCTTTCTTT
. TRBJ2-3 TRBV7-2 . CASSLFGRTDTQYF TGTGCCAGCAGCTTATTCGGGCGCACAGATACGCAGTATTTT
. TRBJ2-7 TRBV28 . CASSFGTPGTYTYEQYF TGTGCCAGCAGTTTCGGGACCCCTGGGACTTATACCTACGAGCAGTACTTC
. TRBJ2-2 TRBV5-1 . CASSLGETSTGELFF TGCGCCAGCAGCTTGGGAGAGACATCCACCGGGGAGCTGTTTTTT
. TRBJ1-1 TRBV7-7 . CASSPTGWNEAFF TGTGCTAGCAGCCCTACAGGGTGGAATGAAGCTTTCTTT
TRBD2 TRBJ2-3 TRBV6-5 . CASSYGGGGTDTQYF TGTGCCAGCAGTTACGGGGGAGGGGGCACAGATACGCAGTATTTT
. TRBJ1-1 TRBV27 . CASSFGGTGIGAEAFF TGTGCCAGCAGTTTTGGGGGAACAGGGATTGGCGCTGAAGCTTTCTTT
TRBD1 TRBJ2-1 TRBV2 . CATKLDRVSTNEQFF TGTGCCACCAAGCTGGACAGGGTCTCTACGAATGAGCAGTTCTTC
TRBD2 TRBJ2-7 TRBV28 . CASTGRGGGGEQYF TGTGCCAGCACTGGGCGGGGGGGAGGAGGCGAGCAGTACTTC
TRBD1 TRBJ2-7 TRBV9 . CASRPQGGHEQYF TGTGCCAGCAGACCACAGGGGGGCCACGAGCAGTACTTC
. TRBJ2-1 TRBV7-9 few CASSRLATMGLFNNEQFF TGTGCCAGCAGCCGTTTGGCCACTATGGGACTTTTTAACAATGAGCAGTTCTTC
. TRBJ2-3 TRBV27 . CASSLRRIPDTQYF TGTGCCAGCAGTTTGCGTAGGATCCCAGATACGCAGTATTTT